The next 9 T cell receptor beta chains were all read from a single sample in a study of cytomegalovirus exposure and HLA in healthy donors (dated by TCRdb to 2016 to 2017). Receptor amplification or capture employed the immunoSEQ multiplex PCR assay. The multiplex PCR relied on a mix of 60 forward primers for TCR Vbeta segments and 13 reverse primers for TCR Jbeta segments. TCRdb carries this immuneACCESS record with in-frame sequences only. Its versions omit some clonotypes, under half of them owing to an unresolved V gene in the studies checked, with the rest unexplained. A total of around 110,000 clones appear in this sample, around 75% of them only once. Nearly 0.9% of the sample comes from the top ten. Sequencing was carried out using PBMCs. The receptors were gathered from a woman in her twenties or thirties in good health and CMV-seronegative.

The CDR3 DNA reads as TGTGCCAGCAGCTTGGCCACAGGGTCTGGCTACACCTTC. Protein: CASSLATGSGYTF. V gene TRBV5-6 combines with J gene TRBJ1-2; D perhaps matches TRBD1 (6 bases). Trimming shortened V by 0 bases and J by 7 bases, and 10 bases separated the two germline ends. Germline CDR1 is SGHDT and CDR2 is YYEEEE. This CDR3 is 13 amino acids long. Looking up the rest from reference TRBV5-6 and TRBJ1-2 gives the full variable domain: DAGVTQSPTHLIKTRGQQVTLRCSPKSGHDTVSWYQQALGQGPQFIFQYYEEEERQRGNFPDRFSGHQFPNYSSELNVNALLLGDSALYLCASSLATGSGYTFGSGTRLTVV.

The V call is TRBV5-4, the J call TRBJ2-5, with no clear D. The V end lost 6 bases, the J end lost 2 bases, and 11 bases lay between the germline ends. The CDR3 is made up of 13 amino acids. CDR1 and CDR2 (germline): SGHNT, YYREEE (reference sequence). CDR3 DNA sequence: TGTGCCAGCACCACTGAAAAGCAAGAGACCCAGTACTTC. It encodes CASTTEKQETQYF.

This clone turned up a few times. CDR3 protein: CAWSHPGTESGKLFF. CDR3 DNA: TGTGCCTGGAGTCACCCCGGGACTGAATCTGGAAAACTGTTTTTT. The rearrangement links TRBV30 to TRBJ1-4, with D perhaps matching TRBD1 (5 bases). The CDR3 has 15 amino acids. Germline V lookup: CDR1 GTSNPN, CDR2 SVGIG (reference sequence). The V and J ends lost 2 bases and 10 bases respectively, with 20 bases between them.

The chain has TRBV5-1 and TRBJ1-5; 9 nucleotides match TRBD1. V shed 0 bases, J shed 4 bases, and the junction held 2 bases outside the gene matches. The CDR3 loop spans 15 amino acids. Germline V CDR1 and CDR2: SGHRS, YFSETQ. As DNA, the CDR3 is TGCGCCAGCAGCTTGGGGGGGACAGGGAATCAGCCCCAGCATTTT. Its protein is CASSLGGTGNQPQHF.

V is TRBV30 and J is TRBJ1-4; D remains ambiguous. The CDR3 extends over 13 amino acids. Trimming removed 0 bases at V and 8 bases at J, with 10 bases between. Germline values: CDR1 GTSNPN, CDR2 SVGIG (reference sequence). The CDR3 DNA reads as TGTGCCTGGAGTGTAGGAGGGAGGGAAAAACTGTTTTTT. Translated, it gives CAWSVGGREKLFF. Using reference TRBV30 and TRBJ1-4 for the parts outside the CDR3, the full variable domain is SQTIHQWPATLVQPVGSPLSLECTVEGTSNPNLYWYRQAAGRGLQLLFYSVGIGQISSEVPQNLSASRPQDRQFILSSKKLLLSDSGFYLCAWSVGGREKLFFGSGTQLSVL.

The chain's CDR3 is CASSLLPQGAGQPQHF. As DNA, the CDR3 is TGTGCCAGCAGTTTATTACCACAGGGGGCGGGTCAGCCCCAGCATTTT. The chain is built from TRBV6-5 and TRBJ1-5, with 9 positions matching TRBD1. This CDR3 contains 16 residues. Germline V lookup: CDR1 MNHEY, CDR2 SVGAGI. After removal of 4 bases from V and 6 bases from J, the junction contained 10 bases not matched to a gene.

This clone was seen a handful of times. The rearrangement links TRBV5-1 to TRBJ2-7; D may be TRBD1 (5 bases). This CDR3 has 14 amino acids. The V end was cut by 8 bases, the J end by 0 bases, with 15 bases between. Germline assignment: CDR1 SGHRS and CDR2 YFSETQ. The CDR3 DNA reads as TGCGCCAGTCGAAGACAGACATCCTCCTACGAGCAGTACTTC. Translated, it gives CASRRQTSSYEQYF. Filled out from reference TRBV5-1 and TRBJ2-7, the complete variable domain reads KAGVTQTPRYLIKTRGQQVTLSCSPISGHRSVSWYQQTPGQGLQFLFEYFSETQRNKGNFPGRFSGRQFSNSRSEMNVSTLELGDSALYLCASRRQTSSYEQYFGPGTRLTVT.

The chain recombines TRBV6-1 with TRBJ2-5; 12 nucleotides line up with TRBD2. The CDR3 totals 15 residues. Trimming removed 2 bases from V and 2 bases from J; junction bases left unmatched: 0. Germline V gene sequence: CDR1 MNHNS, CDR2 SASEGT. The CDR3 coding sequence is TGTGCCAGCAGTGAACTAGCGGGGGGGCAAGAGACCCAGTACTTC. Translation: CASSELAGGQETQYF.

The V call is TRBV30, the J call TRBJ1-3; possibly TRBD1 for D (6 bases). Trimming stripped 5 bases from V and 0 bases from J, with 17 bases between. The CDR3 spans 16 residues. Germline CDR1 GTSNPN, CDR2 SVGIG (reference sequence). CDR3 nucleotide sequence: TGTGCCTGGGAAGATGGGCGAGGGGGCTCTGGAAACACCATATATTTT. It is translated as CAWEDGRGGSGNTIYF.